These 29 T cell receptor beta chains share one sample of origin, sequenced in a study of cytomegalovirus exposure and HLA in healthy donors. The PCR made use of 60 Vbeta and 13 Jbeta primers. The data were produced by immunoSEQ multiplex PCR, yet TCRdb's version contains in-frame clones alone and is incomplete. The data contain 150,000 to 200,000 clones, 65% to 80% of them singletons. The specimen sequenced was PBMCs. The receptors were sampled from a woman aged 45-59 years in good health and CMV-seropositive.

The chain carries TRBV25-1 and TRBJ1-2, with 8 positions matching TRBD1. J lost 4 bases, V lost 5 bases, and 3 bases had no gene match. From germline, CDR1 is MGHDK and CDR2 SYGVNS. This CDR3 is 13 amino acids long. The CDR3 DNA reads TGTGCCAGCAGTCAGGACAGGGCCTATGGCTACACCTTC. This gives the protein CASSQDRAYGYTF.

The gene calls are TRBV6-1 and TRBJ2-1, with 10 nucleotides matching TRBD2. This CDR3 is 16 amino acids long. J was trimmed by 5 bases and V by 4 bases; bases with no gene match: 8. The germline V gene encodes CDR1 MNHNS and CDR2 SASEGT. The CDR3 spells CASSGGRAGGNNEQFF. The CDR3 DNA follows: TGTGCCAGCAGTGGGGGTCGAGCGGGGGGGAACAATGAGCAGTTCTTC.

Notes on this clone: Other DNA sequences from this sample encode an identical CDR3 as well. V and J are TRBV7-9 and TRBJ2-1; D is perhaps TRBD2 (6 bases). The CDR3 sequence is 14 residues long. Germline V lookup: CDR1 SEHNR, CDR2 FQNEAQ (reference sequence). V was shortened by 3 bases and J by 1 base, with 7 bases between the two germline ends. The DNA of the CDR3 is TGTGCCAGCAGCTTGGCGGGATCCTACAATGAGCAGTTCTTC. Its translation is CASSLAGSYNEQFF.

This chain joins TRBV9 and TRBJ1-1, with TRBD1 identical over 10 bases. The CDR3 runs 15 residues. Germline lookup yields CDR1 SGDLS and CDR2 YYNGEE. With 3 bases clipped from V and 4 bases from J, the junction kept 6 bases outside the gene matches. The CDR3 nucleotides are TGTGCCAGCAGCGGATCGACAGGGGGCTTCACTGAAGCTTTCTTT. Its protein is CASSGSTGGFTEAFF.

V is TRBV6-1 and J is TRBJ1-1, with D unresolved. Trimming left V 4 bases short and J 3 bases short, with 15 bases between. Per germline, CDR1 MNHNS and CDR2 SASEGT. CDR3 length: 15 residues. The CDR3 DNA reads TGTGCCAGCAGTGTCGCGGGTCCGAGGGACACTGAAGCTTTCTTT. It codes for CASSVAGPRDTEAFF.

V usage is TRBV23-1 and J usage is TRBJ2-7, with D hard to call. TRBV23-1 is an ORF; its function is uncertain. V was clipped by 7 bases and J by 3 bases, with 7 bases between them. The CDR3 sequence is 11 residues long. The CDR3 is CASTSGYEQYF. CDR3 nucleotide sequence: TGCGCCAGCACCTCGGGCTACGAGCAGTACTTC.

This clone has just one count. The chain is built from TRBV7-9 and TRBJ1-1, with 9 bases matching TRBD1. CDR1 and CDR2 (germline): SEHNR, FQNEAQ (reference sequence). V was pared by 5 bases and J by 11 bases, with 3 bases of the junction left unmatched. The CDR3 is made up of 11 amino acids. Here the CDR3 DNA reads TGTGCCAGCAGCACCGGGACAGGGGCTTTCTTT. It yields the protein CASSTGTGAFF.

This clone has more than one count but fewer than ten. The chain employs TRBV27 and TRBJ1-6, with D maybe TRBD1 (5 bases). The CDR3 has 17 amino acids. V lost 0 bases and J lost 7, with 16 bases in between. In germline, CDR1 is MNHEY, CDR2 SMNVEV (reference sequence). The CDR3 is CASSLSYMPGNNSPLHF. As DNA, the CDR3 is TGTGCCAGCAGTTTATCATACATGCCAGGGAACAATTCACCCCTCCACTTT.

The CDR3 DNA sequence: TGTGCCAGCAGCTTACAAATCGGGACTAGCGGGGCCAAAAACATTCAGTACTTC. This gives the protein CASSLQIGTSGAKNIQYF. V is TRBV7-2 and J is TRBJ2-4, with 12 bases matching TRBD2. Germline values: CDR1 SGHTA, CDR2 FQGNSA. After removal of 2 bases from V and 1 base from J, the junction contained 6 bases not matched to a gene. The CDR3 spans 18 residues.

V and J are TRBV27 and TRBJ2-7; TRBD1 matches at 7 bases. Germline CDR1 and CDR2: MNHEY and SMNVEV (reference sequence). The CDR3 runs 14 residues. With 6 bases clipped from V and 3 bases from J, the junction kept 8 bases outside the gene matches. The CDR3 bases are TGTGCCAGCAGCCTTGAGGGGGCCAACTACGAGCAGTACGTC. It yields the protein CASSLEGANYEQYV.

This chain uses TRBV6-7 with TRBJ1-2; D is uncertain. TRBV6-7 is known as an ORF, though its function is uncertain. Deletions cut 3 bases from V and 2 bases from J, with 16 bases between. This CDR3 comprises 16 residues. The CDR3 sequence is CASSYPSPGGNYGYTF. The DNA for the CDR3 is TGTGCCAGCAGTTATCCCAGTCCTGGCGGGAACTATGGCTACACCTTC.

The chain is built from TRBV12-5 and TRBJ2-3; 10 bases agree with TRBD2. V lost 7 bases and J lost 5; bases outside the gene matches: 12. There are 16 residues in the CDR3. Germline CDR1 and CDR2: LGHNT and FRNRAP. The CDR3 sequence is CASVDSSGGILDTQYF. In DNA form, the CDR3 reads TGTGCTAGTGTTGATTCTAGCGGGGGCATCTTAGATACGCAGTATTTT.

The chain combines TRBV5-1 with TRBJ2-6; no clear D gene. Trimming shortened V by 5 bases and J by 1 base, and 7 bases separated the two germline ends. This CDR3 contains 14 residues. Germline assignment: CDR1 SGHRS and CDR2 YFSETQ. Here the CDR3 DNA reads TGCGCCAGCAGTGTCCCTTCTGGGGCCAACGTCCTGACTTTC. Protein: CASSVPSGANVLTF.

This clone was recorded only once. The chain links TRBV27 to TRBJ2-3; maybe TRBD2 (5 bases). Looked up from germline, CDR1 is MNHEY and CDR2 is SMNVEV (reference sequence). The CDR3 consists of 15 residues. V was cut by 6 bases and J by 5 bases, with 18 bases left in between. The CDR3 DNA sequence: TGTGCCAGCAGGAGCCCTACGGGAAATGGAGATACGCAGTATTTT. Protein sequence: CASRSPTGNGDTQYF.

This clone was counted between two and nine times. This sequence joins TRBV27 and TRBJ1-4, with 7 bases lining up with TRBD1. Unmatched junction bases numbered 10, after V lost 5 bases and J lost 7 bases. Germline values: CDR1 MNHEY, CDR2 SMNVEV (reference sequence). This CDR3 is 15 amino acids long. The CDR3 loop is CASSPLDRAGEKLFF. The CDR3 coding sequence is TGTGCCAGCAGTCCCCTAGACAGGGCGGGTGAAAAACTGTTTTTT.

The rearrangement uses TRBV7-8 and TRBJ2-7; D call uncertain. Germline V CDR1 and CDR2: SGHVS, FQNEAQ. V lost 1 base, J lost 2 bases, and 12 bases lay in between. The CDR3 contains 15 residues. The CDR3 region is CASSLGFGETYEQYF. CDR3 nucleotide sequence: TGTGCCAGCAGCTTAGGCTTCGGTGAGACCTACGAGCAGTACTTC.

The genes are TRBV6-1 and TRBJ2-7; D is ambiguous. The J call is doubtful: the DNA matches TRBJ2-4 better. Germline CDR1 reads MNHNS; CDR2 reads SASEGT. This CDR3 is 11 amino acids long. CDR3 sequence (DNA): TGTGCCAGCAGTCCTCGAGACATTCAGTACTTC. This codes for CASSPRDIQYF.

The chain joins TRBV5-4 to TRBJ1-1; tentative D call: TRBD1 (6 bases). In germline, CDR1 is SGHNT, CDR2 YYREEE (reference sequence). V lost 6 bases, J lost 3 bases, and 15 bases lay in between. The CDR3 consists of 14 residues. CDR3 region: CASNKRGGDTEAFF. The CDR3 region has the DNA TGTGCCAGCAACAAGAGAGGGGGAGACACTGAAGCTTTCTTT.

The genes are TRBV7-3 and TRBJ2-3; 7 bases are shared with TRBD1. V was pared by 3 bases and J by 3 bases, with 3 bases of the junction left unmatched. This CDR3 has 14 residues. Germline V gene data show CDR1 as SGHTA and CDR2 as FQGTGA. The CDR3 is CASSLTGWTDTQYF. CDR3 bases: TGTGCCAGCAGCTTGACAGGGTGGACAGATACGCAGTATTTT.

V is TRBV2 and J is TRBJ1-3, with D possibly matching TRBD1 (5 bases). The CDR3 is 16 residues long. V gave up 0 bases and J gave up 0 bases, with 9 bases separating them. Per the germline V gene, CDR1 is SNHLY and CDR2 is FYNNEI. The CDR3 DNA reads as TGTGCCAGCAGTGAAGCGCAAACAGGCTCTGGAAACACCATATATTTT. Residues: CASSEAQTGSGNTIYF.

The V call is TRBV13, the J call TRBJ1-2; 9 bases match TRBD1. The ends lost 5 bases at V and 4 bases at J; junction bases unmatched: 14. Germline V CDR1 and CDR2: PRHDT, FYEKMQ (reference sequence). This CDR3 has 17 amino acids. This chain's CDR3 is CASSLRDRDPDSYGYTF. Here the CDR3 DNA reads TGTGCCAGCAGCCTCCGGGACAGGGATCCCGATAGCTATGGCTACACCTTC.

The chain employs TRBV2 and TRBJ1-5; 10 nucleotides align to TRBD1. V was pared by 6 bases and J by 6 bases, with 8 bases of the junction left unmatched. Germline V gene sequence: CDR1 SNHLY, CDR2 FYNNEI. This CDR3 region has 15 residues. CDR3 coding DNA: TGTGCCAGCAGCCTAACGACAGGGGGCGTTCAGCCCCAGCATTTT. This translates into CASSLTTGGVQPQHF.

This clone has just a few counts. The CDR3 loop reads CASRGRTGGTMNTEAFF. The CDR3 nucleotides read TGTGCCAGCAGAGGGCGGACAGGGGGAACCATGAACACTGAAGCTTTCTTT. The chain recombines TRBV27 with TRBJ1-1; 10 bases match TRBD1. This CDR3 region has 17 residues. V was pared by 6 bases and J by 0 bases, with 10 bases of the junction left unmatched. Germline assignment: CDR1 MNHEY and CDR2 SMNVEV (reference sequence).

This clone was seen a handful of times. CDR3 DNA sequence: TGTGCCAGCGGGTTGGGCGGGGGGGCCACAGATACGCAGTATTTT. This translates into CASGLGGGATDTQYF. The rearrangement uses TRBV2 and TRBJ2-3; 9 bases are shared with TRBD2. This CDR3 has 15 amino acids. Germline CDR1 SNHLY, CDR2 FYNNEI. V gave up 8 bases and J gave up 2 bases; unmatched junction bases: 8.

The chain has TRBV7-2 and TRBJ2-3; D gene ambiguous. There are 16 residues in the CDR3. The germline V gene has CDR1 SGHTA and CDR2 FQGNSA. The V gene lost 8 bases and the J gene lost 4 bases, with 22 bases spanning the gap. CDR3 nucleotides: TGTGCCAGCGTCCCCTTAAAGCTCGGCGAGGCAGATACGCAGTATTTT. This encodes CASVPLKLGEADTQYF. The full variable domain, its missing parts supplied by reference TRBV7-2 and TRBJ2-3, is GAGVSQSPSNKVTEKGKDVELRCDPISGHTALYWYRQSLGQGLEFLIYFQGNSAPDKSGLPSDRFSAERTGGSVSTLTIQRTQQEDSAVYLCASVPLKLGEADTQYFGPGTRLTVL.

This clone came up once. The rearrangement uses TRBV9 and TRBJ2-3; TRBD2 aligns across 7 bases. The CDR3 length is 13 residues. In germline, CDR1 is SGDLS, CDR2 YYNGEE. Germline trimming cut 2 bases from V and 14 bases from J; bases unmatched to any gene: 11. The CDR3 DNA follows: TGTGCCAGCAGCGTGACCGGGACTACCTTGCCGTATTTT. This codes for CASSVTGTTLPYF.

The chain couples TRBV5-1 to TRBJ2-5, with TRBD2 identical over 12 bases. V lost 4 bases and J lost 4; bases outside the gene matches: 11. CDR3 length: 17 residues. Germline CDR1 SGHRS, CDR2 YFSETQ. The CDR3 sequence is CASSPGATSGGSETQYF. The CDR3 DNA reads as TGCGCCAGCAGCCCGGGAGCGACTAGCGGGGGCTCAGAGACCCAGTACTTC. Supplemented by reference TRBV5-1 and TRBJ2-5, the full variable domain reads KAGVTQTPRYLIKTRGQQVTLSCSPISGHRSVSWYQQTPGQGLQFLFEYFSETQRNKGNFPGRFSGRQFSNSRSEMNVSTLELGDSALYLCASSPGATSGGSETQYFGPGTRLLVL.

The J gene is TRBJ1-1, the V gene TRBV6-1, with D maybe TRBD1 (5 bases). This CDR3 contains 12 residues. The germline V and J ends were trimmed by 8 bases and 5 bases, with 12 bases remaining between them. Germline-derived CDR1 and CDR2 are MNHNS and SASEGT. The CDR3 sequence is CASAGGGTEAFF. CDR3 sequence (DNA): TGTGCCAGCGCCGGGGGAGGGACTGAAGCTTTCTTT.

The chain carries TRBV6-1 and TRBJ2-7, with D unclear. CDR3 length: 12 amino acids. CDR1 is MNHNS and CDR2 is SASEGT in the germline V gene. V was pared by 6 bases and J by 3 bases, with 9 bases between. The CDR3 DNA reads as TGTGCCAGCAGCCTTTTTTACTACGAGCAGTACTTC. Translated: CASSLFYYEQYF.